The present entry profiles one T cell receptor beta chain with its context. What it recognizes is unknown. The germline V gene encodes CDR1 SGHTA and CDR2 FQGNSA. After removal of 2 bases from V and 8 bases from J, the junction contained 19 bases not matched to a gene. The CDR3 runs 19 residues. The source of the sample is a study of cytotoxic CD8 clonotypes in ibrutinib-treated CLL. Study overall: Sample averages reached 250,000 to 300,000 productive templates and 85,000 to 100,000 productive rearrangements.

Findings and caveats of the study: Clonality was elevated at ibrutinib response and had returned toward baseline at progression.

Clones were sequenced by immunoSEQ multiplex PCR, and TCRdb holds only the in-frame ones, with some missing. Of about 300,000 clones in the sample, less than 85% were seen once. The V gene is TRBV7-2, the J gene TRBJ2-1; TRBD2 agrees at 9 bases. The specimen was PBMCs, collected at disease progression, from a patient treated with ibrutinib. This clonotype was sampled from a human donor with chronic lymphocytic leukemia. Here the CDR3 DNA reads TGTGCCAGCAGCTTATGGGGACTAGCAAGTTTACGAATGAATGATGAGCAGTTCTTC. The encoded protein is CASSLWGLASLRMNDEQFF.